These 17 T cell receptor beta chains originate from one sample sequenced in a study of blood T cells in healthy people across ages. A J-beta primer mix and a sample-barcoded 5' primer were used in a second PCR of about 7 to 12 cycles. One entry per CDR3 protein, called by TCRdb with MiXCR from the 5' RACE reads. Of about 670,000 distinct CDR3 sequences detected, about 43% appear once; the ten largest clones hold about 32%. Material: blood. The receptors were gathered from an older man in good health.

The chain uses TRBV4-3 and TRBJ2-1, with D perhaps matching TRBD1 or TRBD2 (5 bases each). CDR3 length: 15 residues. Germline values: CDR1 LGHNA, CDR2 YSLEER. The V end lost 0 bases, the J end lost 5 bases, and 11 bases lay between the germline ends. CDR3: CASSQDRGSHNEQFF. The DNA of the CDR3 is TGCGCCAGCAGCCAAGATCGGGGCAGTCACAATGAGCAGTTCTTC.

The chain carries TRBV12-3 or TRBV12-4 and TRBJ2-1, with 10 bases that match TRBD2. This CDR3 has 14 residues. Losses at the gene ends were 4 bases for V and 7 bases for J; bases not matched to a gene: 4. The CDR3 sequence: CASSSSGGHNEQFF. The CDR3 nucleotides read TGTGCCAGCAGTTCTAGCGGGGGCCATAATGAGCAGTTCTTC.

The rearrangement uses TRBV30 and TRBJ2-1, with TRBD2 as a possible D gene (5 bases). Per germline, CDR1 GTSNPN and CDR2 SVGIG (reference sequence). V dropped 5 bases and J dropped 9 bases, with 14 bases sitting between them. The length of the CDR3 is 12 residues. The CDR3 nucleotides read TGTGCCTGGGGTTCACTCCGGGGTGAGCAGTTCTTC. Its translation is CAWGSLRGEQFF.

There are a few counts of this clonotype. This rearrangement joins TRBV27 to TRBJ2-2, with TRBD1 identical over 9 bases. J was trimmed by 3 bases and V by 5 bases; bases with no gene match: 7. The V gene's germline CDR1 is MNHEY and CDR2 SMNVEV (reference sequence). The CDR3 is 16 residues long. The CDR3 nucleotides are TGTGCCAGCAGTCACGAGGGACAGGGATACACCGGGGAGCTGTTTTTT. Residues: CASSHEGQGYTGELFF.

The chain links TRBV6-2 or TRBV6-3 to TRBJ2-5, with D perhaps matching TRBD2 (5 bases). From germline, CDR1 is MNHEY and CDR2 SVGEGT. CDR3 size: 11 residues. V lost 4 bases to trimming and J lost 6 bases, with 6 bases between them. In DNA form, the CDR3 reads TGTGCCAGCAGTTTCGGGAAGACCCAGTACTTC. Encoded protein: CASSFGKTQYF.

The V call is TRBV6-6, the J call TRBJ2-1, with 13 nucleotides matching TRBD2. The CDR3 has 16 amino acids. The trim removed 4 bases at V and 8 bases at J, leaving 8 bases unmatched. Germline V gene data show CDR1 as MNHNY and CDR2 as SVGAGI (reference sequence). The CDR3 loop is CASSSGLAGLKDEQFF. For the CDR3, the DNA is TGTGCCAGCAGTTCGGGACTAGCGGGGTTAAAGGATGAGCAGTTCTTC.

This clonotype has a handful of counts. V usage is TRBV11-2 and J usage is TRBJ2-3; 11 bases line up with TRBD2. V shed 5 bases and J 7 bases; nucleotides not matched to a gene: 5. This CDR3 is 14 amino acids long. CDR1 is SGHAT and CDR2 is FQNNGV in the germline V gene. The CDR3 protein is CASSPPSGGYTQYF. CDR3 nucleotides: TGTGCCAGCAGCCCCCCTAGCGGGGGGTATACGCAGTATTTT. The entire variable domain, with the rest obtained from reference TRBV11-2 and TRBJ2-3, is as follows: EAGVAQSPRYKIIEKRQSVAFWCNPISGHATLYWYQQILGQGPKLLIQFQNNGVVDDSQLPKDRFSAERLKGVDSTLKIQPAKLEDSAVYLCASSPPSGGYTQYFGPGTRLTVL.

This clonotype was picked up a small number of times. The chain uses TRBV20-1 and TRBJ2-3, with a possible D match to TRBD2 (5 bases). The germline V gene has CDR1 DFQATT and CDR2 SNEGSKA (reference sequence). CDR3 length: 13 residues. Trimming removed 6 bases from V and 3 bases from J, with 13 bases in between. The CDR3 protein is CSAGVQQTDTQYF. The CDR3 region has the DNA TGCAGTGCCGGGGTACAACAGACAGATACGCAGTATTTT.

A few counts support this clonotype. The chain joins TRBV3-1 to TRBJ1-1; D possibly corresponds to TRBD1 (5 bases). The V gene's germline CDR1 is LGHDT and CDR2 YNNKEL (reference sequence). The V gene lost 8 bases and the J gene lost 3 bases, with 13 bases spanning the gap. This CDR3 is built from 13 residues. CDR3 nucleotides: TGTGCCAGCTCCTCGACAGCTTACACTGAAGCTTTCTTT. This encodes CASSSTAYTEAFF.

The chain links TRBV7-2 to TRBJ2-1; TRBD1 matches at 9 bases. Trimming cost V 10 bases and J 9 bases; bases outside gene matches: 13. The CDR3 is 14 residues long. Germline assignment: CDR1 SGHTA and CDR2 FQGNSA. For the CDR3, the DNA is TGTGCCACCAAACAGGGGGCATCAAATTGTGAGCAGTTCTTC. Its protein is CATKQGASNCEQFF.

V usage is TRBV11-2 and J usage is TRBJ1-5, with D unclear. Germline V gene data show CDR1 as SGHAT and CDR2 as FQNNGV. CDR3 length: 15 residues. V lost 2 bases and J 2 bases, leaving 10 bases between the germline ends. As DNA, the CDR3 is TGTGCCAGCAGCTTATCGGGTCGCGGCAATCAGCCCCAGCATTTT. This codes for CASSLSGRGNQPQHF.

The chain carries TRBV7-2 and TRBJ2-5, with 8 nucleotides matching TRBD1. The CDR3 loop spans 15 amino acids. Trimming at V came to 5 bases and at J to 4 bases, leaving 9 bases not matched to a gene. Per germline, CDR1 SGHTA and CDR2 FQGNSA. The CDR3 DNA is TGTGCCAGCAGCGGAACAGGGGGAAGGTTAGAGACCCAGTACTTC. Translating it yields CASSGTGGRLETQYF.

The V gene is TRBV20-1, the J gene TRBJ1-2; possible D gene TRBD1, 6 bases. The V end lost 4 bases, the J end lost 6 bases, and 12 bases lay between the germline ends. The CDR3 runs to 12 residues. The germline CDR1 and CDR2 sequences are DFQATT and SNEGSKA (reference sequence). The CDR3 bases are TGCAGTGCTATTGCGGGGGGCCATGGCTACACCTTC. Protein sequence: CSAIAGGHGYTF.

The rearrangement uses TRBV28 and TRBJ2-3; 13 nucleotides align to TRBD2. V lost 4 bases, J lost 4 bases, and 11 bases stayed unmatched. Germline CDR1 reads MDHEN; CDR2 reads SYDVKM. The CDR3 loop spans 18 amino acids. This CDR3 is CASSSTGTSGTGADTQYF. CDR3 bases: TGTGCCAGCAGTTCCACCGGGACTAGCGGGACAGGGGCAGATACGCAGTATTTT. Supplemented by reference TRBV28 and TRBJ2-3, the full variable domain reads DVKVTQSSRYLVKRTGEKVFLECVQDMDHENMFWYRQDPGLGLRLIYFSYDVKMKEKGDIPEGYSVSREKKERFSLILESASTNQTSMYLCASSSTGTSGTGADTQYFGPGTRLTVL.

This clonotype was seen repeatedly, ten times or more. This chain joins TRBV14 and TRBJ2-4, with D unresolved. The V end lost 0 bases, the J end lost 9 bases, and 15 bases lay between the germline ends. Per the germline V gene, CDR1 is SGHDN and CDR2 is FVKESK. This CDR3 region has 15 residues. CDR3 protein: CASSQDIGSHSIQYF. CDR3 nucleotide sequence: TGTGCCAGCAGCCAAGATATCGGATCTCACAGCATTCAGTACTTC.

The rearrangement uses TRBV6-1 and TRBJ2-3; possible D gene TRBD1, 6 bases. V was shortened by 6 bases and J by 5 bases, with 9 bases between the two germline ends. Germline V gene sequence: CDR1 MNHNS, CDR2 SASEGT. This CDR3 is 12 amino acids long. CDR3 region: CASSKGGDTQYF. CDR3 nucleotide sequence: TGTGCCAGCAGCAAAGGGGGAGATACGCAGTATTTT.

The V call is TRBV7-2, the J call TRBJ2-7, with D possibly TRBD1 on 6 matching bases. Germline loops: CDR1 SGHTA, CDR2 FQGNSA. V lost 3 bases and J 5 bases, leaving 17 bases between the germline ends. CDR3 length: 15 residues. The CDR3 nucleotides read TGTGCCAGCAGCTTGTCTCAGGGGAAAGGGGACGAGCAGTACTTC. It yields the protein CASSLSQGKGDEQYF.